The present T cell receptor (beta chain) was sequenced within a study of blood T cell repertoires in COVID-19. Measured with immunoSEQ multiplex PCR; TCRdb has only the in-frame clones, and not every one. The table shows fewer than 350,000 clones, with over 75% occurring only once. The CDR3 covers 15 residues. CDR1 is KGHSH and CDR2 is LQKENI in the germline V gene. V was clipped by 5 bases and J by 1 base; unmatched bases: 4. This clonotype was obtained from a woman between 50 and 59 years old who had recovered from COVID-19. The sequenced sample was peripheral blood. The rearrangement joins TRBV18 to TRBJ2-7, with 11 bases identical to TRBD1. The CDR3 region is CASSGRDRGSYEQYF. The DNA of the CDR3 is TGTGCCAGCTCAGGCCGGGACAGGGGGTCCTACGAGCAGTACTTC.